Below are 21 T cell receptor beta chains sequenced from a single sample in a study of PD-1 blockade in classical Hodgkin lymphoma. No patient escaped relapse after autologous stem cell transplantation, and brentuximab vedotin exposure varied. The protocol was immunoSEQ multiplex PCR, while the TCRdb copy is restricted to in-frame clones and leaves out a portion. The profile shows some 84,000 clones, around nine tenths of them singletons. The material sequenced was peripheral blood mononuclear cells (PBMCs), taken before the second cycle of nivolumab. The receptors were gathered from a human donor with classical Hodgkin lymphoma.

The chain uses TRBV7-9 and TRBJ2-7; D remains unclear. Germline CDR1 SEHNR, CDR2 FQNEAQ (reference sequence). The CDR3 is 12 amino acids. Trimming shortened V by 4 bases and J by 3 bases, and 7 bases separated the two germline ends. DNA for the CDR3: TGTGCCAGCAGCTCAAGGGTCTACGAGCAGTACTTC. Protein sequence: CASSSRVYEQYF.

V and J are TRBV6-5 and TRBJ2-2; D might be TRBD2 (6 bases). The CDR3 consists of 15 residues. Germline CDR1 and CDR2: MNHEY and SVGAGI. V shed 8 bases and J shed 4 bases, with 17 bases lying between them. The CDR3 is CASAGPPPSTGELFF. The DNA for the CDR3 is TGTGCCAGCGCGGGGCCCCCCCCTTCCACCGGGGAGCTGTTTTTT.

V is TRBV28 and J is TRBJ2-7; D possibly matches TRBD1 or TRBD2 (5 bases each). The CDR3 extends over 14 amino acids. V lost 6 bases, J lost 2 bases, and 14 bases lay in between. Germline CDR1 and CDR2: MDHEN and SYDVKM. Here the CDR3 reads CASRSGQKAYEQYF. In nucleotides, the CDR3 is TGTGCCAGCAGATCGGGGCAGAAAGCCTACGAGCAGTACTTC.

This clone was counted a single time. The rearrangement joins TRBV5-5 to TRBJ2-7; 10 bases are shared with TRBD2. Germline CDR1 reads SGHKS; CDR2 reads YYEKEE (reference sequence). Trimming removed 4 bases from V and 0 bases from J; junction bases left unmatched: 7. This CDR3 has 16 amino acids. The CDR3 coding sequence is TGTGCCAGCAGCCCCCGGACTAGCGGAAGCTCCTACGAGCAGTACTTC. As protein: CASSPRTSGSSYEQYF.

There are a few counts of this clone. CDR3 coding DNA: TGCAGTGCTAGAGGAAGGGAGCTGTTTTTT. It translates to CSARGRELFF. The chain employs TRBV20-1 and TRBJ2-2; D gene unclear. The CDR3 contains 10 residues. The V gene's germline CDR1 is DFQATT and CDR2 SNEGSKA (reference sequence). V was clipped by 1 base and J by 9 bases, with 3 bases between them.

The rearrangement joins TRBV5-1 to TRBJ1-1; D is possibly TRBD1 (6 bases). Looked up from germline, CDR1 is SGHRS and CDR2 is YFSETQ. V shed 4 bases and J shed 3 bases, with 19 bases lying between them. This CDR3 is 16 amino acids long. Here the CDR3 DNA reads TGCGCCAGCAGCGCGGACGCAGGGGAGAGGTACACTGAAGCTTTCTTT. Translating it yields CASSADAGERYTEAFF.

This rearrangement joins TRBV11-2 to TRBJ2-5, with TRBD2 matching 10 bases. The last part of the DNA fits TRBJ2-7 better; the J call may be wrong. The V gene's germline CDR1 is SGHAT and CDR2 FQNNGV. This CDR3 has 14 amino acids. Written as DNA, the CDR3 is TGTGCCAGCAGCTCAGCGGGAGGGAGGTACGAGCAGTACTTC. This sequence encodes CASSSAGGRYEQYF.

DNA for the CDR3: TGTGCCAGCAGTTTAGGAGGTCTCGACTATGGCTACACCTTC. Its protein product is CASSLGGLDYGYTF. This chain uses TRBV28 with TRBJ1-2; D uncertain. The germline V and J ends were trimmed by 2 bases and 3 bases, with 10 bases remaining between them. CDR3 length equals 14 residues. Germline V gene sequence: CDR1 MDHEN, CDR2 SYDVKM.

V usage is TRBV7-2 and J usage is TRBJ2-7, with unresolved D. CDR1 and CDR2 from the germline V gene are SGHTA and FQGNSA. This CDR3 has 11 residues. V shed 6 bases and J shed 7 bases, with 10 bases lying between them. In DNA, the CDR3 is TGTGCCAGCAGGCTGACCGCGGAGCAGTACTTC. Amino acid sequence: CASRLTAEQYF.

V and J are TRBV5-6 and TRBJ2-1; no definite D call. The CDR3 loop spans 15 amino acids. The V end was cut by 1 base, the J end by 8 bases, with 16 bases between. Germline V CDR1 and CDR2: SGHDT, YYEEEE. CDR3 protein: CASSLFVVGWDEQFF. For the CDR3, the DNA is TGTGCCAGCAGCTTGTTCGTGGTGGGGTGGGATGAGCAGTTCTTC.

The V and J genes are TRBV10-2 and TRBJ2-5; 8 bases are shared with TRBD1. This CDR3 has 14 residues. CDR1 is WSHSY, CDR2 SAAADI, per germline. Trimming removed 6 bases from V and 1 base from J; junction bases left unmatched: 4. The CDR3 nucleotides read TGCGCCAGCAGGGGGACAGGTCGCCAAGAGACCCAGTACTTC. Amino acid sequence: CASRGTGRQETQYF.

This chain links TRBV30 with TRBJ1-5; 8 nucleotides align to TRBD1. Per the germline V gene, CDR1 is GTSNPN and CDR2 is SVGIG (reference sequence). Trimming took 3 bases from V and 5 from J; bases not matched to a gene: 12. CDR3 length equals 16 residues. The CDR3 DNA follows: TGTGCCTGGAGGCGAAGCGACAGGGGACGGGATCAGCCCCAGCATTTT. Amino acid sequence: CAWRRSDRGRDQPQHF.

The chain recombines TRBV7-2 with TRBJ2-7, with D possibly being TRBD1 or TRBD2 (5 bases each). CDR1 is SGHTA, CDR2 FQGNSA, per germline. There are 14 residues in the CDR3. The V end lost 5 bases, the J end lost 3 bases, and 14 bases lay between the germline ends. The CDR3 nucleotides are TGTGCCAGCAGCGATCCAGGGAGTATCTACGAGCAGTACTTC. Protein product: CASSDPGSIYEQYF. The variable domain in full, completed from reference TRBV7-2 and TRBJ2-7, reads GAGVSQSPSNKVTEKGKDVELRCDPISGHTALYWYRQSLGQGLEFLIYFQGNSAPDKSGLPSDRFSAERTGGSVSTLTIQRTQQEDSAVYLCASSDPGSIYEQYFGPGTRLTVT.

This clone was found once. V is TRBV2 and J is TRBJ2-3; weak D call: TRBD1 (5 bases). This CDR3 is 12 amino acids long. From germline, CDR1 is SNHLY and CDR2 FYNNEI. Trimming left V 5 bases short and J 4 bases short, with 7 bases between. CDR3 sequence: CASSWGADTQYF. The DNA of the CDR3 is TGTGCCAGCAGTTGGGGCGCAGATACGCAGTATTTT.

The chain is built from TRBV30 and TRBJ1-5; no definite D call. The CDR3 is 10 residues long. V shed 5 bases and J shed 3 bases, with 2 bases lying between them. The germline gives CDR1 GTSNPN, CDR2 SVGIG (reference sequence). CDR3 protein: CAWDNQPQHF. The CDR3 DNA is TGTGCCTGGGACAATCAGCCCCAGCATTTT.

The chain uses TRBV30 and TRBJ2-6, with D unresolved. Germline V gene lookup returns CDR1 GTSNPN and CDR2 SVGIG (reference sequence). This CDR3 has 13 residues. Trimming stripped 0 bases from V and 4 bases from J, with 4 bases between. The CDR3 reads CAWSVTGANVLTF. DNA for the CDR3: TGTGCCTGGAGTGTAACCGGGGCCAACGTCCTGACTTTC.

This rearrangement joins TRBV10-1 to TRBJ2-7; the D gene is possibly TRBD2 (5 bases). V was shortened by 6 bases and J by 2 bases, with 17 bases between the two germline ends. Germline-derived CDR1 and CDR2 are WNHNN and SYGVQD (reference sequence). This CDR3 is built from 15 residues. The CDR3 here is CASSPARGRAYEQYF. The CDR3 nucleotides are TGCGCCAGCAGCCCCGCCCGGGGTCGGGCCTACGAGCAGTACTTC.

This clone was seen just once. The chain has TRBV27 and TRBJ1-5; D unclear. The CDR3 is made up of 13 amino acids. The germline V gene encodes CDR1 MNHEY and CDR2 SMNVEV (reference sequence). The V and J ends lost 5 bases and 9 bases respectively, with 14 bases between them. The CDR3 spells CASSGGRLRPQHF. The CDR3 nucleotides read TGTGCCAGCAGTGGAGGACGGTTGAGGCCCCAGCATTTT.

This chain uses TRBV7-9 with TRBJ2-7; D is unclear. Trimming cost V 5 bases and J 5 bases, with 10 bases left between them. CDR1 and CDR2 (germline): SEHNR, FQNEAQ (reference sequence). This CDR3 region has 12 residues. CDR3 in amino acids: CASSKKVNEQYF. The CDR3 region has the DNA TGTGCCAGCAGCAAAAAGGTGAACGAGCAGTACTTC.

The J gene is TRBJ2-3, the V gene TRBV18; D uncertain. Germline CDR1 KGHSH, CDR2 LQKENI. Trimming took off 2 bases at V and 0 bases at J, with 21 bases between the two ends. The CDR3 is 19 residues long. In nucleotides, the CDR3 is TGTGCCAGCTCACCAATCAGTCCCGGACGCTCACAGAGCACAGATACGCAGTATTTT. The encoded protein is CASSPISPGRSQSTDTQYF.

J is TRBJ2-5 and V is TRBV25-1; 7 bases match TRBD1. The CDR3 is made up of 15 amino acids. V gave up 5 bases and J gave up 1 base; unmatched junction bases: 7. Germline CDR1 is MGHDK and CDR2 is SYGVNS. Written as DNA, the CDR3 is TGTGCCAGCAGTTACCGGGACAGACGCCAAGAGACCCAGTACTTC. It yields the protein CASSYRDRRQETQYF.